This TCR beta chain stems from a study of CD8 T cells in ankylosing spondylitis. As regards this clonotype: Antigen unknown.

The authors made TCR beta libraries by quantitative 5'-RACE with molecular barcodes. TCRdb re-analysed the 5' RACE reads in MiXCR, keeping a single row per CDR3 protein. The top ten hold approximately 0.5% of the sample, which has around 770,000 distinct CDR3 sequences, approximately 10% seen once. Overall study results and limits: As reported, disease-linked clones showed significant enrichment in matched ankylosing spondylitis synovial fluid. Among TCR beta sequences, a motif of roughly 8 highly homologous variants appeared characteristic of ankylosing spondylitis blood.

Input material: blood, either unsorted or a sorted T cell fraction (not recorded which). This clonotype originated in a male donor with ankylosing spondylitis.

This chain's CDR3 is CSAGGLAGAYEQYF. CDR3 bases: TGCAGTGCTGGGGGACTAGCGGGAGCCTACGAGCAGTACTTC. The J gene is TRBJ2-7, the V gene TRBV20-1; 14 nucleotides align to TRBD2. V lost 5 bases, J lost 2 bases, and 2 bases stayed unmatched. Germline V lookup: CDR1 DFQATT, CDR2 SNEGSKA (reference sequence). The CDR3 is made up of 14 amino acids.